Given below is one T cell receptor (beta chain) in context. Its target is unknown. Data came from immunoSEQ multiplex PCR; TCRdb stores just in-frame clones and leaves some out. The table has some 180,000 clones, 90% seen once. The data were obtained in a study of T cell responses to AZD1222 COVID-19 vaccine. Study summary: Second-dose intervals near 4 or 12 weeks were combined. Findings and limits, study-wide: AZD1222 recipients seropositive at baseline numbered only 5 or 6. Unmutated variant regions are reportedly the target of nearly half of TCRs that are spike-specific. The CD4 TCRs associated with vaccination extended across spike and predominated at 160-218 and 743-854.

With 5 bases removed from V and 0 bases from J, the gap between germline ends came to 7 bases. There are 13 residues in the CDR3. CDR1 is SGHTA and CDR2 is FQGNSA in the germline V gene. The J gene is TRBJ2-5, the V gene TRBV7-2; the D is unclear. The sequence was obtained from an adult in good health. Sequencing used peripheral blood, obtained on day 0 of AZD1222 vaccination. CDR3 nucleotide sequence: TGTGCCAGCAGCCGAGAGTACCAAGAGACCCAGTACTTC. It specifies CASSREYQETQYF.